One sample yielded the 28 T cell receptor beta chains listed below, sequenced in a study of beta chain features in type 1 diabetes. Expressed TCRB transcripts were sequenced because the entire RNA isolate underwent reverse transcription. Sequencing was performed with immunoSEQ multiplex PCR; in TCRdb, only in-frame clones are kept and a portion is missing. This sample has 350,000 to 450,000 clones; more than 11% occur once, and the top ten carry 0.035% to 0.04%. The source material was naive CD4+ T cells from blood. The receptors were sampled from a man under 40 in good health.

This clone was picked up a small number of times. The J gene is TRBJ2-5, the V gene TRBV9; 10 bases match TRBD2. CDR1 is SGDLS, CDR2 YYNGEE, per germline. The CDR3 is made up of 16 amino acids. J was trimmed by 4 bases and V by 0 bases; bases with no gene match: 6. As DNA, the CDR3 is TGTGCCAGCAGCGTAGACATAGCGGGGGGTCCAGAGACCCAGTACTTC. Its translation: CASSVDIAGGPETQYF.

This clone was counted a few times. CDR3 sequence (DNA): TGTGCCAGCAGCTTAGCGGGGCAGGACGAGCAGTACTTC. Protein sequence: CASSLAGQDEQYF. J is TRBJ2-7 and V is TRBV7-9; D is possibly TRBD1 (5 bases). Looked up from germline, CDR1 is SEHNR and CDR2 is FQNEAQ (reference sequence). Between the trimmed V and J ends, which lost 0 bases and 5 bases, there was a span of 8 bases. The CDR3 sequence is 13 residues long.

The chain has TRBV5-4 and TRBJ2-3; TRBD2 agrees at 13 bases. Trimming cost V 0 bases and J 4 bases; bases outside gene matches: 2. Germline V gene sequence: CDR1 SGHNT, CDR2 YYREEE (reference sequence). CDR3 length equals 16 residues. CDR3 sequence: CASSLATSGRPDTQYF. CDR3 DNA sequence: TGTGCCAGCAGCTTGGCGACTAGCGGGAGGCCAGATACGCAGTATTTT. Combining the CDR3 with reference TRBV5-4 and TRBJ2-3 gives the whole variable domain ETGVTQSPTHLIKTRGQQVTLRCSSQSGHNTVSWYQQALGQGPQFIFQYYREEENGRGNFPPRFSGLQFPNYSSELNVNALELDDSALYLCASSLATSGRPDTQYFGPGTRLTVL.

This clone was counted between two and nine times. The chain couples TRBV29-1 to TRBJ1-1; D remains ambiguous. The V and J ends lost 7 bases and 1 base respectively, with 4 bases between them. Germline V CDR1 and CDR2: SQVTM, ANQGSEA. This CDR3 has 10 amino acids. The CDR3 DNA reads as TGCAGCGCCACGAACACTGAAGCTTTCTTT. Its translation is CSATNTEAFF.

This clone turned up a few times. This rearrangement joins TRBV6-5 to TRBJ2-1, with D hard to call. The germline V gene has CDR1 MNHEY and CDR2 SVGAGI. The V end was cut by 5 bases, the J end by 2 bases, with 7 bases between. CDR3 length equals 13 residues. The CDR3 region has the DNA TGTGCCAGCAGTCCTGCACCCTACAATGAGCAGTTCTTC. Amino acids: CASSPAPYNEQFF.

This clone was seen only a few times. The gene calls are TRBV5-6 and TRBJ2-1, with D maybe TRBD1 (7 bases). The CDR3 is 15 amino acids. Germline V gene lookup returns CDR1 SGHDT and CDR2 YYEEEE. V shed 1 base and J shed 4 bases, with 12 bases lying between them. DNA for the CDR3: TGTGCCAGCAGCTTGCGGGGGACAGCTTACAATGAGCAGTTCTTC. Its protein is CASSLRGTAYNEQFF. Using reference TRBV5-6 and TRBJ2-1 for the parts outside the CDR3, the full variable domain is DAGVTQSPTHLIKTRGQQVTLRCSPKSGHDTVSWYQQALGQGPQFIFQYYEEEERQRGNFPDRFSGHQFPNYSSELNVNALLLGDSALYLCASSLRGTAYNEQFFGPGTRLTVL.

The rearrangement uses TRBV7-6 and TRBJ2-5; D call uncertain. Trimming removed 5 bases at V and 5 bases at J, with 9 bases between. Germline-derived CDR1 and CDR2 are SGHVS and FNYEAQ. The CDR3 is 12 amino acids. For the CDR3, the DNA is TGTGCCAGCAGCCCCCCGCTGGAGACCCAGTACTTC. Amino acids: CASSPPLETQYF.

The chain recombines TRBV7-2 with TRBJ2-3; TRBD2 matches 7 bases. CDR3 length equals 14 residues. In germline, CDR1 is SGHTA, CDR2 FQGNSA. J lost 1 base, V lost 5 bases, and 3 bases had no gene match. The CDR3 loop reads CASSTTSGTDTQYF. The CDR3 nucleotides are TGTGCCAGCAGCACAACTAGCGGCACAGATACGCAGTATTTT.

This chain links TRBV9 with TRBJ2-1; TRBD2 agrees at 10 bases. V lost 4 bases to trimming and J lost 0 bases; unmatched junction nucleotides: 16. The germline V gene encodes CDR1 SGDLS and CDR2 YYNGEE. This CDR3 region has 20 residues. The CDR3 here is CASSLRPSGGDLSSYNEQFF. Written as DNA, the CDR3 is TGTGCCAGCAGCCTCCGGCCGAGCGGGGGGGATTTAAGCTCCTACAATGAGCAGTTCTTC. Complete variable domain (other parts from reference TRBV9 and TRBJ2-1): DSGVTQTPKHLITATGQRVTLRCSPRSGDLSVYWYQQSLDQGLQFLIQYYNGEERAKGNILERFSAQQFPDLHSELNLSSLELGDSALYFCASSLRPSGGDLSSYNEQFFGPGTRLTVL.

This clone has only a few counts. The chain couples TRBV29-1 to TRBJ1-3; the D is unclear. Trimming pared 6 bases from V and 0 bases from J, leaving 12 bases between. The CDR3 spans 14 residues. The germline CDR1 and CDR2 sequences are SQVTM and ANQGSEA. In DNA form, the CDR3 reads TGCAGCGTCCAACACACGACCTCTGGAAACACCATATATTTT. It codes for CSVQHTTSGNTIYF.

This clone occurred a few times. The J gene is TRBJ1-4, the V gene TRBV29-1; the match to TRBD1 covers 8 bases. The germline V gene has CDR1 SQVTM and CDR2 ANQGSEA. V shed 8 bases and J 5 bases; nucleotides not matched to a gene: 7. The CDR3 is made up of 13 amino acids. CDR3 sequence: CSYQGALNEKLFF. CDR3 DNA: TGCAGCTATCAGGGGGCCCTGAATGAAAAACTGTTTTTT.

This clone was observed a handful of times. The sample has other DNA sequences that encode this CDR3 too. The chain recombines TRBV9 with TRBJ2-2; D not resolved. The V end lost 1 base, the J end lost 4 bases, and 2 bases lay between the germline ends. Germline assignment: CDR1 SGDLS and CDR2 YYNGEE. The CDR3 covers 12 residues. The CDR3 here is CASSVSTGELFF. CDR3 coding DNA: TGTGCCAGCAGCGTAAGCACCGGGGAGCTGTTTTTT.

This clone was seen only a few times. The chain is built from TRBV7-9 and TRBJ2-3; a weak D match, TRBD2 (5 bases). Germline CDR1 and CDR2: SEHNR and FQNEAQ (reference sequence). Trimming took off 5 bases at V and 4 bases at J, with 22 bases between the two ends. CDR3 length: 17 amino acids. The CDR3 bases are TGTGCCAGCAGCATTATGGGGAGCCTACTGGGATCAGATACGCAGTATTTT. Residues: CASSIMGSLLGSDTQYF.

This clone has more than one count but fewer than ten. The chain recombines TRBV2 with TRBJ2-3; 9 bases align to TRBD2. This CDR3 region has 11 residues. The ends lost 10 bases at V and 9 bases at J; junction bases unmatched: 5. Per the germline V gene, CDR1 is SNHLY and CDR2 is FYNNEI. The CDR3 DNA follows: TGTGCCACCGGGACTAGCAGCACGCAGTATTTT. Translation: CATGTSSTQYF. The full variable domain, in which reference TRBV2 and TRBJ2-3 provide the parts outside the CDR3, is EPEVTQTPSHQVTQMGQEVILRCVPISNHLYFYWYRQILGQKVEFLVSFYNNEISEKSEIFDDQFSVERPDGSNFTLKIRSTKLEDSAMYFCATGTSSTQYFGPGTRLTVL.

This clone appeared a few times. The chain uses TRBV7-9 and TRBJ2-7; 7 bases are a match to TRBD1. Germline-derived CDR1 and CDR2 are SEHNR and FQNEAQ (reference sequence). CDR3 length equals 15 residues. The ends lost 3 bases at V and 3 bases at J; junction bases unmatched: 8. CDR3 DNA: TGTGCCAGCAGCTTGTGGGGACAGACGTACTACGAGCAGTACGTC. This codes for CASSLWGQTYYEQYV.

This clone was observed once. The chain is built from TRBV7-8 and TRBJ2-4, with D hard to call. Looked up from germline, CDR1 is SGHVS and CDR2 is FQNEAQ. This CDR3 region has 13 residues. The V gene lost 2 bases and the J gene lost 0 bases, with 2 bases spanning the gap. This chain's CDR3 is CASSLLAKNIQYF. In DNA, the CDR3 is TGTGCCAGCAGCTTACTAGCCAAAAACATTCAGTACTTC.

This clone was seen more than once but under ten times. The chain has TRBV11-2 and TRBJ2-7; TRBD1 matches 10 bases. V lost 3 bases and J lost 2; bases outside the gene matches: 4. The germline V gene has CDR1 SGHAT and CDR2 FQNNGV. This CDR3 has 15 amino acids. The CDR3 spells CASSLTGGDTYEQYF. Written as DNA, the CDR3 is TGTGCCAGCAGCTTGACAGGGGGCGACACCTACGAGCAGTACTTC.

Concerning this clone: Other DNA sequences of this sample code for an identical CDR3. V usage is TRBV29-1 and J usage is TRBJ1-1; D remains ambiguous. Trimming removed 4 bases at V and 1 base at J, with 10 bases between. The germline gives CDR1 SQVTM, CDR2 ANQGSEA. The CDR3 consists of 13 residues. The CDR3 DNA follows: TGCAGCGTTGTGGTGTTCTGGAACACTGAAGCTTTCTTT. It codes for CSVVVFWNTEAFF.

This chain connects TRBV11-1 to TRBJ2-3, with 8 bases aligning to TRBD2. Germline CDR1 and CDR2: SGHAT and FQDESV (reference sequence). The CDR3 runs to 17 residues. V shed 2 bases, J shed 1 base, and the junction held 8 bases outside the gene matches. The CDR3 DNA reads TGTGCCAGCAGCTTATTCATCATGACTAGCGGCACAGATACGCAGTATTTT. Residues: CASSLFIMTSGTDTQYF.

In its sample, this clone was seen many times. The CDR3 DNA reads TGCAGCGTTGAAGACGGGGCGTTCACTCAATCTGAGCAGTTCTTC. This encodes CSVEDGAFTQSEQFF. The rearrangement joins TRBV29-1 to TRBJ2-1; D may be TRBD1 or TRBD2 (5 bases each). The CDR3 spans 15 residues. CDR1 and CDR2 (germline): SQVTM, ANQGSEA. V lost 0 bases, J lost 9 bases, and 18 bases lay in between.

The chain uses TRBV27 and TRBJ2-7; 8 bases line up with TRBD2. The CDR3 is 17 residues long. Germline CDR1 is MNHEY and CDR2 is SMNVEV (reference sequence). CDR3 nucleotide sequence: TGCGCCAGCGTTGGCCTGGGGCCTAGCGGGTTCCCCTACGAGCAGTACGTC. This codes for CASVGLGPSGFPYEQYV.

The chain joins TRBV28 to TRBJ2-5, with TRBD1 identical over 9 bases. Germline-derived CDR1 and CDR2 are MDHEN and SYDVKM. Losses at the gene ends were 5 bases for V and 3 bases for J; bases not matched to a gene: 4. This CDR3 is 14 amino acids long. The CDR3 DNA sequence: TGTGCCAGCAGTCTACGGACAGGGGAAGAGACCCAGTACTTC. It is translated as CASSLRTGEETQYF.

There are a few counts of this clone. The chain uses TRBV7-9 and TRBJ2-1; 7 nucleotides line up with TRBD1. The CDR3 extends over 16 amino acids. Germline CDR1 and CDR2: SEHNR and FQNEAQ (reference sequence). V shed 1 base and J 3 bases; nucleotides not matched to a gene: 6. CDR3 bases: TGTGCCAGCAGCTTAGGAGGGGGCGATTACTACAATGAGCAGTTCTTC. This translates into CASSLGGGDYYNEQFF. Together with reference TRBV7-9 and TRBJ2-1, the CDR3 gives the full variable domain: DTGVSQNPRHKITKRGQNVTFRCDPISEHNRLYWYRQTLGQGPEFLTYFQNEAQLEKSRLLSDRFSAERPKGSFSTLEIQRTEQGDSAMYLCASSLGGGDYYNEQFFGPGTRLTVL.

V gene TRBV9 combines with J gene TRBJ2-1; 12 bases are shared with TRBD2. CDR1 is SGDLS, CDR2 YYNGEE, per germline. The V and J ends lost 4 bases and 4 bases, in that order; junction bases with no gene match: 6. The CDR3 runs 16 residues. The CDR3 nucleotides are TGTGCCAGCAGCTCTCTAGCGGGAGGGCAATACAATGAGCAGTTCTTC. Amino acids: CASSSLAGGQYNEQFF. Complete variable domain (other parts from reference TRBV9 and TRBJ2-1): DSGVTQTPKHLITATGQRVTLRCSPRSGDLSVYWYQQSLDQGLQFLIQYYNGEERAKGNILERFSAQQFPDLHSELNLSSLELGDSALYFCASSSLAGGQYNEQFFGPGTRLTVL.

The chain has TRBV11-2 and TRBJ2-5, with 9 positions matching TRBD1. J lost 9 bases, V lost 1 base, and 9 bases had no gene match. The CDR3 covers 15 residues. CDR1 SGHAT and CDR2 FQNNGV come from the germline V gene. This CDR3 reads CASSLAGQGPGPQYF. CDR3 sequence (DNA): TGTGCCAGCAGCTTAGCGGGACAGGGCCCCGGGCCCCAGTACTTC.

In this sample, this clone turned up many times. J is TRBJ2-4 and V is TRBV4-3; TRBD1 aligns across 8 bases. CDR3 length: 15 residues. Germline CDR1 and CDR2: LGHNA and YSLEER. V was pared by 4 bases and J by 7 bases, with 9 bases of the junction left unmatched. The CDR3 sequence: CASSPSDRARNIQYF. DNA of the CDR3: TGCGCCAGCAGCCCTTCGGACAGGGCGCGGAACATTCAGTACTTC.

The chain is built from TRBV30 and TRBJ1-2; the D is unclear. CDR3 length: 16 amino acids. Germline assignment: CDR1 GTSNPN and CDR2 SVGIG (reference sequence). Trimming left V 0 bases short and J 0 bases short, with 14 bases between. In DNA, the CDR3 is TGTGCCTGGAGTGTACTACCCCGGGGAGCTAACTATGGCTACACCTTC. As protein: CAWSVLPRGANYGYTF.

This chain connects TRBV6-5 to TRBJ2-5, with D perhaps TRBD2 (5 bases). Germline CDR1 is MNHEY and CDR2 is SVGAGI. The CDR3 has 15 residues. V lost 2 bases and J lost 1, with 11 bases in between. This chain's CDR3 is CASSYLGAVQETQYF. The CDR3 coding sequence is TGTGCCAGCAGTTACCTTGGAGCGGTCCAAGAGACCCAGTACTTC.